This T cell receptor beta chain was identified in a study of blood T cell repertoires in COVID-19. About the study: Samples came from the United States, Italy and Spain, spanning acute and convalescent COVID-19. T cells, B-cell-depleted T cells, or PBMCs supplied cDNA or gDNA.

This table comes from immunoSEQ multiplex PCR, and its TCRdb copy is limited to in-frame clones, with some not included. Among around 18,000 clones, under 90% were seen once, and the ten largest hold approximately 11%. V lost 5 bases and J lost 5; bases outside the gene matches: 6. Germline CDR1 SGHRS, CDR2 YFSETQ. CDR3 length equals 15 residues. The chain couples TRBV5-1 to TRBJ2-2, with 10 bases aligning to TRBD1. This receptor was identified in a man at least 80 years old with acute or convalescent COVID-19. The sample comprised peripheral blood. The DNA for the CDR3 is TGCGCCAGCAGTTCGAGGACAGGGGGAACCGGGGAGCTGTTTTTT. As protein: CASSSRTGGTGELFF.